What follows describes a single TCR beta chain. Its antigen is currently unknown. This specimen comes from a study of cytomegalovirus exposure and HLA in healthy donors. The study, taken as a whole, reports: Likely technical artifact: a cluster of highly shared sequence variants. Most TCRs appeared rarely, but some public TCRs recurred in many donors. A further, later analysis showed that HLA-associated TCR beta chains (compared with equally common others) were more clonally expanded.

The study ran its PCR with 60 Vbeta and 13 Jbeta primers. In the source study's methods: An analysis performed later counted 72 million or so unique TCR beta chains (roughly 11 million of them shared). The method was immunoSEQ multiplex PCR; TCRdb's version includes in-frame clones alone and lacks a portion of them. V and J calls and clone size are given by that table; D and trimming were obtained from the DNA. The sample comprises about 160,000 clones, roughly 84% of which are singletons, and more than 2% rests with the top ten. The sequencing sample was made of PBMCs. This TCR derives from a man aged 18 to 30 in good health and CMV-seropositive.

CDR3 residues: CASSDRNYGYTF. CDR3 nucleotide sequence: TGTGCCAGCAGCGACAGGAACTATGGCTACACCTTC. The rearrangement joins TRBV5-4 to TRBJ1-2; D may be TRBD1 (6 bases). The V and J ends lost 4 bases and 2 bases respectively, with 6 bases between them. CDR3 size: 12 residues. CDR1 and CDR2 from the germline V gene are SGHNT and YYREEE (reference sequence).